This T cell receptor beta chain was captured in a study of blood T cell repertoires in COVID-19. Study information: Material from acute and convalescent COVID-19 was sourced from the United States, Italy and Spain.

Original analysis: It was from reference gene primer amplification that nucleated cell counts were estimated. Sequencing used immunoSEQ multiplex PCR; TCRdb keeps in-frame clones, though not all of them. The V and J calls and clone size were taken over from that table, and D and trimming were inferred from the DNA. The repertoire holds about 220,000 clones, with about 80% as singletons. The CDR3 has 14 amino acids. In germline, CDR1 is SGHNT, CDR2 YENEEA. Trimming removed 3 bases at V and 6 bases at J, with 11 bases between. Those who participated ranged in age from 18 to 89 years and resided in about two dozen US areas. Participants had their cohort set by participant-reported clinical history.

Sequencing used PBMCs or T cells enriched from blood (not recorded which). The chain links TRBV11-3 to TRBJ2-2; D is perhaps TRBD2 (6 bases). This TCR was recovered from a woman in her thirties or forties with acute COVID-19. The CDR3 spells CASSFGGEAGELFF. CDR3 sequence (DNA): TGTGCCAGCAGCTTCGGAGGGGAGGCCGGGGAGCTGTTTTTT. The full variable domain, with the rest looked up from reference TRBV11-3 and TRBJ2-2, is EAGVVQSPRYKIIEKKQPVAFWCNPISGHNTLYWYLQNLGQGPELLIRYENEEAVDDSQLPKDRFSAERLKGVDSTLKIQPAELGDSAVYLCASSFGGEAGELFFGEGSRLTVL.